This TCR beta chain was retrieved from a study of cytomegalovirus exposure and HLA in healthy donors (dated by TCRdb to 2016 to 2017). Some background on the complete study: According to an earlier analysis of a few hundred of the donors, about 179 million T cells yielded over 90 million unique TCR beta sequences and approximately 280 Gb of sequence data. Because of strong linkage in the cohort, roughly five DR-DQ haplotypes were treated as single units for association and clustering. The study profiled the T cell repertoires of 500 to 800 subjects by immunosequencing and related them to cytomegalovirus serostatus. Both class I and class II loci were covered by HLA typing, at four-digit resolution. A separate validation cohort of approximately 130 different subjects was used in addition to the roughly 620-subject first cohort. To predict cytomegalovirus infection status, the study combined high-throughput TCR immunosequencing, statistical association of individual TCRs with disease status, and machine learning. An earlier analysis of more than 450 of the donors used high-throughput TCR beta sequencing to judge whether each TCR beta V gene segment behaved as functional or pseudogenic. A later analysis re-analyzed previously published TCR beta repertoires from roughly 690 donors and added high-resolution HLA genotyping to study TCR occurrence patterns. Among the 398 genotyped donors, around 81% belonged to the genetic ancestry cluster associated with self-reported Caucasian donors. Roughly 320 gigabases of sequencing data and 75 million to 85 million unique TCR sequences made up an early release that covered over 550 HLA-typed donors. Rather than drawing on any new phenotypic data, the later analysis identified candidate immune exposures from TCR beta sequences and the way those sequences occurred across donors. The study aimed to test whether cataloging public T cell receptors could reveal signatures of past pathogen exposure. In a later genetic analysis, genome-wide SNP genotypes for about three fifths of the 666 donors were used, and that subset was treated as a discovery cohort. The number of typed donors differed by locus: about 620-640 for A, B, C, DRB1 and DQB1; 500 to 550 for DQA1; approximately 600 for DPA1; and roughly 470 for DPB1. On average, 235,054 unique TCR beta nucleotide sequences were sequenced per donor among a few hundred genotyped donors of the cohort, with 15% to 20% of those sequences being non-productive. Alongside the repertoire data, information on donor age, sex, ethnicity and CMV serostatus was compiled. All discovery cohort repertoires had been generated on a single sequencing platform. Study-wide findings and limitations: Correlated functional status among segregating V segments might be attributable to linkage disequilibrium, but an unknown experimental factor could not be ruled out. At a false discovery rate of 0.05, a later analysis linked about 16,000 TCR beta sequences to specific HLA alleles. Because counts were too low, 15 or so rarely observed V segments, including chromosome 9 orphons, were excluded from the earlier analysis of under 650 of the donors. The study gave a list of 150 to 200 TCR beta chains associated with cytomegalovirus. Some IMGT-functional V segments, including TRBV6-2 and TRBV6-3, could not be distinguished by the 87-base-pair reads and were therefore excluded. Because HLA typing was unavailable for some donors at each locus, only the typed subset was used in association tests. In a later genetic analysis, fewer N-insertions in productive TCRs were reported among donors in an Asian-associated ancestry cluster than the approximately 670-donor mean. CMV serostatus was the only immune exposure information available for the cohort. In a later genetic analysis, a missense DCLRE1C variant was associated with V-gene and J-gene trimming of TCR beta chains, and the association was replicated in an independent cohort. Sequencing depth was assumed to be roughly uniform across donors in the presence/absence analyses, though that assumption may not hold. A cluster of highly shared sequence variants was judged likely to represent a technical artifact of the sequencing pipeline. This cohort had only TCR beta chains sequenced, and the lack of alpha or paired-chain data limited which features could be detected. In a later analysis, HLA-associated TCR beta chains were found to be more clonally expanded and to have lower generation probabilities than equally common non-associated chains. The authors suggested that the approach could potentially be generalized to other disease states and immunological phenotypes. A later analysis reported that several top co-occurrence clusters appeared linked to parvovirus B19, influenza, CMV and Epstein-Barr virus. A few of the identified cytomegalovirus-associated TCR beta chains were confirmed in vitro to be specific for cytomegalovirus antigens. Most TCR sequences were seen in very few donors, while some public TCRs were found in many individuals. A further reported finding was that TCR beta sequences accurately predicted the HLA-A and HLA-B alleles for most subjects in the first cohort. In a later analysis, most CMV-associated TCR beta chains were found to appear HLA-restricted, with HLA associations seemingly driven largely by CMV exposure. In an earlier analysis of some 500 of the donors, most TCR beta V segments appeared in productive rearrangements about 87% or about 30% of the time, broadly matching IMGT annotations. In both the original and validation cohorts, the classifier was reported to diagnose cytomegalovirus status with high specificity and sensitivity. A later analysis found that TCR association rates varied across HLA loci, with DRB1 alleles showing the most associated TCRs and HLA-C alleles the fewest. When HLA alleles, especially DR and DQ, strongly co-occurred, attributing TCR associations to individual alleles was difficult.

This clone has a handful of counts. This clone's antigen is unknown. The input lacks base qualities; no much larger clone sits a single base away. V drops 6 bases and J drops 4 bases, leaving 16 bases in between. The CDR1 and CDR2 encoded by the germline V gene are MNHEY and SVGAGI. Measured from the cysteine to the phenylalanine, the CDR3 is 15 residues long. The CDR3 DNA has 45 bases and is translated from base 1. In total, around 600 healthy bone marrow donors made up the cohort. All cohort members were sampled while nominally healthy, although unrecorded immune exposures were likely present. The donor tested CMV seropositive and was one of the 289 seropositive cohort members. Each donor provided a peripheral blood sample, and peripheral blood mononuclear cells were used for TCR beta sequencing. The Qiagen DNeasy Blood Extraction Kit was used to extract genomic DNA from the blood cell samples. The library came from the immunoSEQ multiplex PCR assay. The multiplex PCR relied on a mix of 60 forward primers for TCR Vbeta segments and 13 reverse primers for TCR Jbeta segments. The CDR3 region of rearranged TCR beta genes was amplified from genomic DNA by a multiplex PCR assay. On the Illumina HiSeq System, the amplified TCR beta libraries were sequenced as 87-base-pair reads. Per the authors' processing: A later analysis counted tens of millions of unique TCR beta chains across the 500 to 850 repertoires, and around 12 million of these chains were shared by at least two donors. A nearest-neighbor algorithm error-corrected the raw reads and collapsed the reads into unique sequences, merging closely related sequences to remove PCR and sequencing errors. V, D and J gene segments were assigned by aligning CDR3 sequences to IMGT reference sequences. For a sequence to be retained, a match of at least six nucleotides was required to both a V gene segment and a J gene segment. A rearrangement counted as productive if the CDR3 had no stop codons and remained in frame with V and J, and every other rearrangement counted as non-productive. Following IMGT convention, CDR3 was defined as the stretch from the second conserved V-encoded cysteine up to the conserved J-encoded phenylalanine. The earlier analysis of roughly 590 of the donors excluded any sequence lacking an unambiguous match to a single V gene segment. In an earlier analysis of 500 to 750 of the donors, V segments were called functional above 56.7% productive rearrangements and were called segregating when the between-donor standard deviation exceeded 5%. A statistical classification framework was built to diagnose cytomegalovirus status from the catalog of TCR beta chain sequences. In a later analysis, V and J genes were assigned by comparing TCR nucleotide sequences against IMGT/GENE-DB human TR gene sequences. In a later analysis, CDR3 sequences and most-parsimonious VDJ recombination scenarios were assigned using the TCRdist pipeline. In a later analysis, each TCR beta chain was defined by its CDR3 amino acid sequence together with its V-gene family, and reads lacking a unique V-gene family were excluded. In a later analysis, 550 to 650 highly shared, low-generation-probability nucleotide sequences were removed to address suspected cross-contamination and a sequencing artifact. In a later analysis, a clonal expansion index was calculated for each public chain from normalized within-repertoire ranks of inferred template counts. Generation probabilities in a later analysis came from a VDJ recombination model fitted to out-of-frame rearrangements, and those results were checked against IGoR. In a later analysis, hypergeometric tests were used to score TCR-TCR, TCR-HLA and TCR-CMV co-occurrence, with a repertoire-size bias correction applied to TCR pairs. In a later analysis, false discovery rates were estimated by permuting HLA or CMV assignments 20 times. In a later analysis, co-occurring TCRs were grouped using DBSCAN, with TCRdist sequence similarity added in when clustering inside HLA-allele-positive subsets. Repertoires with fewer than 30,000 or more than 120,000 public chains, plus five repertoires with anomalous nucleotide sharing, were excluded from co-occurrence clustering. This immuneACCESS table, as held by TCRdb, lists in-frame sequences with V and J called but not all clones. Of the missing ones, under half trace to an unresolved V gene in checked studies; the others have no known cause. That table is the source of V, J and clone size, and D and trimming were worked out from the DNA. The sample table holds 150,000 to 200,000 clones, of which about four fifths were seen once. The biggest ten clones account for 8.5% of the sample.

Sequencing input: PBMCs. This clonotype was obtained from a male donor in good health and CMV-seropositive. Recombination joined TRBV6-5 with TRBJ1-5; the D segment could be TRBD1, given 6 matching bases. The base sequence is TGTGCCAGCAGACTCAACAGGGCCCCGAATCAGCCCCAGCATTTT. It encodes CASRLNRAPNQPQHF.